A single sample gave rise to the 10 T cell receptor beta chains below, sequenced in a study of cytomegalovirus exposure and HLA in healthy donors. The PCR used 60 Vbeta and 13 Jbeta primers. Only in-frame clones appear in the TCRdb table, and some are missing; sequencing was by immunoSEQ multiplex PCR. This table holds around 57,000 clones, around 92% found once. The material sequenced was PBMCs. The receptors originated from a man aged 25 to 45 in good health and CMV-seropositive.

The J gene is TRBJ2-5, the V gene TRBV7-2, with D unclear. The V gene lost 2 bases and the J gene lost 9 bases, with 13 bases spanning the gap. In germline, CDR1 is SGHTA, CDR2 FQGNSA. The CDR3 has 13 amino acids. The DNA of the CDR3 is TGTGCCAGCAGCTTACCCCCCCAGTCGCCCCAGTACTTC. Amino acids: CASSLPPQSPQYF.

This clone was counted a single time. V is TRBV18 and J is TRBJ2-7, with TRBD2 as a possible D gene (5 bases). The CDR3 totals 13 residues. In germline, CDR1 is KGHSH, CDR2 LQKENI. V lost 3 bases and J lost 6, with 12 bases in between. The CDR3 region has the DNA TGTGCCAGCTCACCCCTCGGTCGGGGCGAGCAGTACTTC. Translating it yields CASSPLGRGEQYF.

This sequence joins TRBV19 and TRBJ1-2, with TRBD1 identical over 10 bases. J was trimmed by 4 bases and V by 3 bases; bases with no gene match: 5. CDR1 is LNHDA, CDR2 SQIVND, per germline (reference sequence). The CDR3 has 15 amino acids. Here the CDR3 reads CASSIGQGGGYGYTF. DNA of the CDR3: TGTGCCAGTAGTATCGGACAGGGGGGAGGCTATGGCTACACCTTC.

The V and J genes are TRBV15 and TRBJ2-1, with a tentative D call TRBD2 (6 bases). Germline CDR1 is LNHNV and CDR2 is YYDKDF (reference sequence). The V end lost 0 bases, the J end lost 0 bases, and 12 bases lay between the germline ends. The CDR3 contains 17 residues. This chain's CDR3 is CATSRDPPGGSYNEQFF. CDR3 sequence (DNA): TGTGCCACCAGCAGAGATCCCCCCGGGGGCTCCTACAATGAGCAGTTCTTC.

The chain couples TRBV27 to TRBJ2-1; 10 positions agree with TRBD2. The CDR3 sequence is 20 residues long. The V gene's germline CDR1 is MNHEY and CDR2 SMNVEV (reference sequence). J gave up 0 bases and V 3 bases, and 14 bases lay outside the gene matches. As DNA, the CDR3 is TGTGCCAGCAGTTTGATTGCTGGACTAGCGGAGACAGGCTCCTACAATGAGCAGTTCTTC. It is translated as CASSLIAGLAETGSYNEQFF.

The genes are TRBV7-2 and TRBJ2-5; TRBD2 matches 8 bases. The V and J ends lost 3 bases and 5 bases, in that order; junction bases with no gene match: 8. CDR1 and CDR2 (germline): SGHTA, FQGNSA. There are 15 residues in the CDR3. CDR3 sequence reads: CASSLLREVGETQYF. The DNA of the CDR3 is TGTGCCAGCAGCTTGTTGCGGGAGGTCGGGGAGACCCAGTACTTC.

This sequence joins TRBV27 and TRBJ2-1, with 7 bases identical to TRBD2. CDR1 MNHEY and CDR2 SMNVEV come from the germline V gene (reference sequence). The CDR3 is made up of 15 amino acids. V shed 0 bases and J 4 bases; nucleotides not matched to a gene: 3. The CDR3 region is CASSLSREFYNEQFF. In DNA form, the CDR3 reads TGTGCCAGCAGTTTATCGCGGGAGTTTTACAATGAGCAGTTCTTC.

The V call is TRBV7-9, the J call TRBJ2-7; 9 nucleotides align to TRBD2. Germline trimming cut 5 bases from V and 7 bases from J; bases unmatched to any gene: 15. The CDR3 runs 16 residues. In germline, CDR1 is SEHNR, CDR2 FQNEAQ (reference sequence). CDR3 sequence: CASSRTSVVVGSEQYF. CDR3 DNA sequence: TGTGCCAGCAGCCGGACTAGCGTCGTCGTTGGATCGGAGCAGTACTTC.

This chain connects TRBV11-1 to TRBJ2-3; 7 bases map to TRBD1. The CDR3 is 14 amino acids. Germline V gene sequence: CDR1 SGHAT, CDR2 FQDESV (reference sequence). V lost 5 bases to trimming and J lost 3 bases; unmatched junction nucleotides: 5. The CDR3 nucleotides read TGTGCCAGCAGCCTGAGACAGGGAACAGATACGCAGTATTTT. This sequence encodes CASSLRQGTDTQYF.

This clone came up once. CDR3 sequence reads: CAWSVFHPQEAEAFF. In DNA, the CDR3 is TGTGCCTGGAGTGTGTTTCACCCCCAGGAGGCTGAAGCTTTCTTT. The chain combines TRBV30 with TRBJ1-1, with D uncertain. V lost 0 bases, J lost 6 bases, and 17 bases lay in between. The CDR3 has 15 residues. Looked up from germline, CDR1 is GTSNPN and CDR2 is SVGIG (reference sequence).